This T cell receptor (beta chain) appears in the sequencing data of a study of blood T cell repertoires in COVID-19. Study-wide background: From the United States, Italy and Spain came samples of acute and convalescent COVID-19. From T cells, B-cell-depleted T cells, or PBMCs came the material, which was cDNA or gDNA.

Libraries were prepared by immunoSEQ multiplex PCR; TCRdb keeps only in-frame clonotypes and omits some of them. The table records 250,000 to 350,000 clones, 88% of them present only once. Across about 22 US areas, participants ranged in age from about 18 to 90 years. Participant-reported clinical history was the basis for cohort assignment. Germline loops: CDR1 KGHDR, CDR2 SFDVKD. Germline trimming cut 3 bases from V and 4 bases from J; bases unmatched to any gene: 5. This CDR3 is 14 amino acids long. The chain employs TRBV24-1 and TRBJ2-7; 7 nucleotides match TRBD2. The specimen was PBMCs or T cells enriched from blood (not recorded which). This receptor was taken from a woman aged 60 to 75 in a cohort exposed to, infected with or recovered from COVID-19 (not recorded which). The CDR3 DNA follows: TGTGCCACCAGTGATGGAGGACTAGAATACGAGCAGTACTTC. This translates into CATSDGGLEYEQYF.